This note documents a single T cell receptor beta chain sequence. Its antigen is not known. This entry is derived from a study of Ad26.COV2.S vaccination and SARS-CoV-2 variants. As for the study in general: Donor got 5x10^10 or 1x10^11 viral particles of Ad26.COV2.S. Study results and caveats: Vaccinees displayed broader spike-specific TCR repertoires than placebo recipients. Analyses of TCR breadth and depth may have underestimated total T cell responses.

Clones were sequenced by immunoSEQ multiplex PCR, and TCRdb holds only the in-frame ones, with some missing. The data show about 680,000 clones, 89% seen once. The CDR3 length is 13 residues. Per germline, CDR1 LNHDA and CDR2 SQIVND (reference sequence). V gave up 5 bases and J gave up 13 bases, with 15 bases separating them. Described treatment: approximately 18 received Ad26.COV2.S at low or high dose, single or two shots; about 5 received placebo; per-sample allocation not given. Sampling happened 63 days after the first vaccine or placebo injection. Built on an Ad26 vector, the vaccine expressed Wuhan-strain SARS-CoV-2 spike.

The TCR was taken from a person between 18 and 60 years old who received the Ad26.COV2.S COVID-19 vaccine or a placebo. The chain combines TRBV19 with TRBJ1-6; the D is unclear. The specimen was peripheral blood, collected in a trial of Ad26.COV2.S vaccine versus placebo. CDR3 DNA: TGTGCCAGTAGTCTCTCCTCTGGGTTCCCCCTCCACTTT. It is translated as CASSLSSGFPLHF.